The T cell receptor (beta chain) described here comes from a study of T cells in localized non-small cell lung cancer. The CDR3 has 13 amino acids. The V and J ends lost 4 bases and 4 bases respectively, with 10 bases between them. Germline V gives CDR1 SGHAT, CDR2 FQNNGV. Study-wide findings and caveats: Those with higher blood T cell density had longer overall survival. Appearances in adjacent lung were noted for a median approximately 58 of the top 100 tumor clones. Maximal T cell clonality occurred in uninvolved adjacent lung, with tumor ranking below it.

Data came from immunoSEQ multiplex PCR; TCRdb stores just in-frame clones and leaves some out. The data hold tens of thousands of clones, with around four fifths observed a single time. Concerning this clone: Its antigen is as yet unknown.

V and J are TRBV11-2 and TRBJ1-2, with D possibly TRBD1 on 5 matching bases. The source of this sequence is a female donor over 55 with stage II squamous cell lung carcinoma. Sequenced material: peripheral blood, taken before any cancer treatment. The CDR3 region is CASSWGEGYGYTF. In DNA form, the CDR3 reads TGTGCCAGCAGCTGGGGGGAAGGCTATGGCTACACCTTC. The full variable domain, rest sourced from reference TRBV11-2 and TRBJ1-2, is EAGVAQSPRYKIIEKRQSVAFWCNPISGHATLYWYQQILGQGPKLLIQFQNNGVVDDSQLPKDRFSAERLKGVDSTLKIQPAKLEDSAVYLCASSWGEGYGYTFGSGTRLTVV.